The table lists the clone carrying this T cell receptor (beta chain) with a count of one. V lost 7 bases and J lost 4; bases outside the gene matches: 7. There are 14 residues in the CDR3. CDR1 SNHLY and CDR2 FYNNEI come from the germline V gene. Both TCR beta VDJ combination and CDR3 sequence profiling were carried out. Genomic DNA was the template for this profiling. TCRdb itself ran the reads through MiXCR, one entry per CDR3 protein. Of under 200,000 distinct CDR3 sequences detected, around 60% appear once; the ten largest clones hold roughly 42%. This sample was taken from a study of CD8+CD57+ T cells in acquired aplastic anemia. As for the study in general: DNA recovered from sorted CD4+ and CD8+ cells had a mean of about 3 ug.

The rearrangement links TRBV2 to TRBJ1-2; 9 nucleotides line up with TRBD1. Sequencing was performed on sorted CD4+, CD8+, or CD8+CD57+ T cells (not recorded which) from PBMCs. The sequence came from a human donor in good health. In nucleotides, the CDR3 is TGTGCCAGCAATTGGGGACAGGGATCCTATGGCTACACCTTC. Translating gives CASNWGQGSYGYTF.